Listed below are T cell receptor beta chains from one sample, sequenced in a study of cytomegalovirus exposure and HLA in healthy donors. Libraries were prepared by immunoSEQ multiplex PCR; TCRdb keeps only in-frame clonotypes and omits some of them. The sample has approximately 90,000 clones; around four fifths are singletons. Sequenced sample: PBMCs. The receptors come from a boy aged 10-17 years in good health and CMV-seronegative. CDR3s include the opening cysteine and the closing phenylalanine or tryptophan. The D gene is left open where the match is weak. Size values are once, few and many counts, or a class for expanded clones, and some rows have none.

TRBV6-5	TRBD2	NA	TRBJ2-1	TGTGCCAGCAGTTACGGTAGCGGGAGAAACAATGAGCAGTTCTTC	CASSYGSGRNNEQFF
TRBV4-3	NA	NA	TRBJ1-1	TGCGCCAGCAGCCAAGAGAGAGGGATGAACACTGAAGCTTTCTTT	CASSQERGMNTEAFF
TRBV27	NA	NA	TRBJ2-1	TGTGCCAGCAAGGACTTCCCCTACAATGAGCAGTTCTTC	CASKDFPYNEQFF
TRBV19	NA	NA	TRBJ1-2	TGTGCCAGCCGGAGGCAGACGGTTGGCTACACCTTC	CASRRQTVGYTF
TRBV7-9	NA	NA	TRBJ1-5	TGTGCCAGCAGCACCGGTTGGGGGCTGGTTCAGCCCCAGCATTTT	CASSTGWGLVQPQHF
TRBV28	TRBD1	once	TRBJ2-5	TGTGCCAGCAGTGACTTGGGACAGGGACGAGAGACCCAGTACTTC	CASSDLGQGRETQYF
TRBV4-1	NA	NA	TRBJ1-1	TGCGCCAGCAGCCAAGATGAGTCGGTGAACACTGAAGCTTTCTTT	CASSQDESVNTEAFF
TRBV28	NA	few	TRBJ2-6	TGTGCCAGCAGTCCCAACAACGTCCTGACTTTC	CASSPNNVLTF
TRBV6-5	TRBD1	NA	TRBJ2-7	TGTGCCAGCAGTTACTCAGGGGGCAAGGGCTACGAGCAGTACTTC	CASSYSGGKGYEQYF
TRBV29-1	TRBD1	NA	TRBJ2-7	TGCAGCGTCTTCTCCCGGGACAGGGGCTACGAGCAGTACTTC	CSVFSRDRGYEQYF
TRBV10-2	TRBD1	few	TRBJ2-1	TGCGCCAGCAGTGAACGGACAGGGAGCAATGAGCAGTTCTTC	CASSERTGSNEQFF
TRBV5-6	NA	NA	TRBJ1-2	TGTGCCAGCAGCTCTTACTATATGGACAGCGGGGCCTATGGCTACACCTTC	CASSSYYMDSGAYGYTF
TRBV7-8	TRBD1	NA	TRBJ2-1	TGTGCCAGCAGCCCTAACAGGGGAGCCTACAATGAGCAGTTCTTC	CASSPNRGAYNEQFF
TRBV7-9	TRBD2	once	TRBJ2-7	TGTGCCAGCAGCTTAGTTCGGGAGGGTCGCGAGCAGTACTTC	CASSLVREGREQYF
TRBV10-3	NA	NA	TRBJ2-7	TGTGCCATCAGACTCTACGAGCAGTACTTC	CAIRLYEQYF
TRBV19	NA	NA	TRBJ1-2	TGTGCCAGTTCTAACAGGGTTACGAACTATGGCTACACCTTC	CASSNRVTNYGYTF
TRBV28	NA	once	TRBJ2-1	TGTGCCAGCAGTTATCGGGCAGGGTTAAATGAGCAGTTCTTC	CASSYRAGLNEQFF
TRBV30	NA	few	TRBJ1-2	TGTGCCTGGAGCCAAGGGGACACGACACAGGATGGCTACACCTTC	CAWSQGDTTQDGYTF
TRBV30	NA	NA	TRBJ1-2	TGTGCCTGGAGAACAGGAATTAACTATGGCTACACCTTC	CAWRTGINYGYTF
TRBV6-5	NA	NA	TRBJ1-1	TGTGCCAGCAGTTACTCGGAGGCCACTGAAGCTTTCTTT	CASSYSEATEAFF
TRBV28	NA	NA	TRBJ1-5	TGTGCCAGCGGGCAGACACCTACGCGCAATCAGCCCCAGCATTTT	CASGQTPTRNQPQHF
TRBV27	NA	few	TRBJ1-3	TGTGCCAGCAGTTTAATGAGTGGAAACACCATATATTTT	CASSLMSGNTIYF
TRBV5-1	NA	few	TRBJ1-1	TGCGCCAGCAAGCCAGGGGCCCCGAACACTGAAGCTTTCTTT	CASKPGAPNTEAFF
TRBV10-3	NA	NA	TRBJ2-7	TGTGCCATCAGTGACAGGGTAGCCTCACGCTACGAGCAGTACTTC	CAISDRVASRYEQYF
TRBV4-2	NA	NA	TRBJ2-7	TGTGCCAGCAGCCAAGGGAGTTGGCGGGGTGGTACCTACGAGCAGTACTTC	CASSQGSWRGGTYEQYF
TRBV29-1	NA	NA	TRBJ2-6	TGCAGCGTTGGTTCCCACTCTGGGGCCAACGTCCTGACTTTC	CSVGSHSGANVLTF
TRBV13	NA	few	TRBJ1-1	TGTGCCAGCAGCTTACGCGCCGGGGGGGGGACTGAAGCTTTCTTT	CASSLRAGGGTEAFF
TRBV5-1	NA	NA	TRBJ2-7	TGCGCCAGCGGGAGAGGGGGTAACGGACCCTACGAGCAGTACTTC	CASGRGGNGPYEQYF
TRBV5-6	NA	few	TRBJ1-1	TGTGCCAGCAGCCTCCTCAACACTGAAGCTTTCTTT	CASSLLNTEAFF
TRBV6-5	NA	once	TRBJ2-3	TGTGCCAGCAGTTCCTTGAGCACAGATACGCAGTATTTT	CASSSLSTDTQYF
TRBV6-5	TRBD2	few	TRBJ2-1	TGTGCCAGCACCCTCCTAGCGGGGGGAGATAATGAGCAGTTCTTC	CASTLLAGGDNEQFF
TRBV29-1	NA	NA	TRBJ2-7	TGCAGCGTCAGGGACACTACCTACGAGCAGTACTTC	CSVRDTTYEQYF
TRBV2	NA	NA	TRBJ1-1	TGTGCCAGCAGGCCGGACAGTCTGAACACTGAAGCTTTCTTT	CASRPDSLNTEAFF
TRBV5-8	TRBD1	NA	TRBJ1-2	TGTGCCAGCAGCGCGGAGACAGGGGGCGCGGGCTATGGCTACACCTTC	CASSAETGGAGYGYTF
TRBV25-1	NA	once	TRBJ2-7	TGCCCCACTTCCAACAGATACCCTTTCTACGAGCAGTACTTC	CPTSNRYPFYEQYF
TRBV5-4	TRBD1	NA	TRBJ1-1	TGTGCCAGCAGCCGGAAAGGGGACAGACCTGAAGCTTTCTTT	CASSRKGDRPEAFF
TRBV28	TRBD1	NA	TRBJ2-5	TGTGCCAGCAGTTTAGGGGACAGCCAAGAGACCCAGTACTTC	CASSLGDSQETQYF
TRBV20-1	NA	NA	TRBJ1-1	TGCAGTGCCGACTTCCACGGGGAAGCTTTCTTT	CSADFHGEAFF
TRBV28	NA	NA	TRBJ2-3	TGTGCCAGCAGTTTAAACCGGTATACGCAGTATTTT	CASSLNRYTQYF
TRBV7-9	NA	NA	TRBJ2-5	TGTGCCAGCAGCTTAGCTGGGGCCCTTCAAGAGACCCAGTACTTC	CASSLAGALQETQYF
TRBV15	NA	NA	TRBJ2-7	TGTGCCACCAGCAGCGTCAACAGGGAAAACGAGCAGTACTTC	CATSSVNRENEQYF
TRBV25-1	NA	NA	TRBJ2-7	TGTGCCAGCAGGGGAGCGGCAGGTTCCTACGAGCAGTACTTC	CASRGAAGSYEQYF
TRBV6-1	TRBD1	NA	TRBJ1-2	TGTGCCAGCATCTCCGGGACAGGGTCTCGCTACACCTTC	CASISGTGSRYTF
TRBV7-3	TRBD2	NA	TRBJ2-7	TGTGCCAGCAGTCCCGCTAGCGGGGGGGCCTACGAGCAGTACTTC	CASSPASGGAYEQYF
TRBV7-2	TRBD2	NA	TRBJ2-7	TGTGCCAGCAGCTTAGAGTCGGGGGGTTCCTACGAGCAGTACTTC	CASSLESGGSYEQYF
TRBV7-3	TRBD2	NA	TRBJ2-1	TGTGCCAGCAGCCCGTCCGGGGGGTCCTACAATGAGCAGTTCTTC	CASSPSGGSYNEQFF
TRBV5-1	TRBD1	NA	TRBJ2-7	TGCGCCAGCAGTCGTGCTGCAGGGGGATCCTACGAGCAGTACTTC	CASSRAAGGSYEQYF
TRBV28	NA	NA	TRBJ1-1	TGTGCCAGCACCCTTAACACTGAAGCTTTCTTT	CASTLNTEAFF
TRBV7-9	NA	NA	TRBJ1-1	TGTGCCAGTCTCGGGGGAACTGAAGCTTTCTTT	CASLGGTEAFF
TRBV5-6	NA	NA	TRBJ1-1	TGTGCCAGCAGCCACTGGACAGTTATGAACACTGAAGCTTTCTTT	CASSHWTVMNTEAFF
TRBV30	TRBD2	NA	TRBJ2-5	TGTGCCTGGAGTGTGGGACTAGCGGGAGCAGAGACCCAGTACTTC	CAWSVGLAGAETQYF
TRBV30	NA	NA	TRBJ2-3	TGTGCCTGGGGGGCTAGCACAGATACGCAGTATTTT	CAWGASTDTQYF
TRBV7-6	NA	NA	TRBJ2-7	TGTGCCAGCAGCGAAACAGGATACGAGCAGTACTTC	CASSETGYEQYF
TRBV7-9	NA	NA	TRBJ2-2	TGTGCCAGCAGCTCCGGGACTGAGAACACCGGGGAGCTGTTTTTT	CASSSGTENTGELFF
TRBV6-5	TRBD1	NA	TRBJ2-7	TGTGCCAGCCGAGGGGCAGGGGGCAAATACGAGCAGTACTTC	CASRGAGGKYEQYF
TRBV2	NA	NA	TRBJ2-5	TGTGCCAGCAGCCCTAGGACTAACCCCCAAGAGACCCAGTACTTC	CASSPRTNPQETQYF
TRBV30	NA	once	TRBJ2-3	TGTGCCTGGAGAACAGCTAGCACAGATACGCAGTATTTT	CAWRTASTDTQYF
TRBV28	NA	NA	TRBJ1-5	TGTGCCAGCAGTTTAACCCCAACTCACAATCAGCCCCAGCATTTT	CASSLTPTHNQPQHF